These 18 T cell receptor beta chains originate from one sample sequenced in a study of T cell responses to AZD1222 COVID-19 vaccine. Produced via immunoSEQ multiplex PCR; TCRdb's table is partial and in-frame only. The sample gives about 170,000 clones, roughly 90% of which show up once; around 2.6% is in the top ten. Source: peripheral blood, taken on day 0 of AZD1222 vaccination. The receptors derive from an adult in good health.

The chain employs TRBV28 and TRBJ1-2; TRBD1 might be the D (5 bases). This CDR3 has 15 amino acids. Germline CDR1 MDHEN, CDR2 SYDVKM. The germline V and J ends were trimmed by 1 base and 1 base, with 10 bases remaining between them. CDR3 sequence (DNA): TGTGCCAGCAGTTTATCCGGGGCGCTTAACTATGGCTACACCTTC. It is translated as CASSLSGALNYGYTF.

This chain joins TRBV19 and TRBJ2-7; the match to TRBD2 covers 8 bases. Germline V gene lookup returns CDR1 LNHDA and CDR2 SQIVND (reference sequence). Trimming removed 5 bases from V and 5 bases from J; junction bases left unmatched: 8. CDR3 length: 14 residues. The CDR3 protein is CASSPGTSAHEQYF. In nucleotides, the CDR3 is TGTGCCAGTAGTCCCGGGACTAGTGCCCACGAGCAGTACTTC.

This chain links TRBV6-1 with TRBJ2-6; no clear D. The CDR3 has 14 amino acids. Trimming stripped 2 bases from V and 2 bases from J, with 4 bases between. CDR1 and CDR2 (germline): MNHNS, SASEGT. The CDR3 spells CASSETAGANVLTF. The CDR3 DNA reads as TGTGCCAGCAGTGAAACAGCTGGGGCCAACGTCCTGACTTTC.

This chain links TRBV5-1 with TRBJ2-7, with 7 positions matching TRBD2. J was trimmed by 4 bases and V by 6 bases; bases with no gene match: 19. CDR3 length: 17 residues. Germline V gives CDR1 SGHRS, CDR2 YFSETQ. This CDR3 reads CASNFLGGSAGVYEQYF. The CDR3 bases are TGCGCCAGCAACTTCCTTGGAGGGTCGGCGGGAGTGTACGAGCAGTACTTC. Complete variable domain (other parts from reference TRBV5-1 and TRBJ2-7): KAGVTQTPRYLIKTRGQQVTLSCSPISGHRSVSWYQQTPGQGLQFLFEYFSETQRNKGNFPGRFSGRQFSNSRSEMNVSTLELGDSALYLCASNFLGGSAGVYEQYFGPGTRLTVT.

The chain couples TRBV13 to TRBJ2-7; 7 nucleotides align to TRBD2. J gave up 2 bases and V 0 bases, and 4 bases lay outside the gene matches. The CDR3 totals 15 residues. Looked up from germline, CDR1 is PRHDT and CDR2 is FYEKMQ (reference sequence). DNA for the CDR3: TGTGCCAGCAGCTTAGGAGTAGCGGGCACCTACGAGCAGTACTTC. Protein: CASSLGVAGTYEQYF.

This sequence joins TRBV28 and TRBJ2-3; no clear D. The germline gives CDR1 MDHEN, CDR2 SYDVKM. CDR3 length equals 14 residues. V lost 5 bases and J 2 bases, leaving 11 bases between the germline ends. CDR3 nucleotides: TGTGCCAGCAGTCCCACACAAACCACAGATACGCAGTATTTT. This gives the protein CASSPTQTTDTQYF.

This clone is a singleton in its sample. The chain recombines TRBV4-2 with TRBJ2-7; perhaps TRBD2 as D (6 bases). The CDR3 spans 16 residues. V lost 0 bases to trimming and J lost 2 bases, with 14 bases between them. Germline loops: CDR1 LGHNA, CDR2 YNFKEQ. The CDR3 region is CASSQDRSGGTYEQYF. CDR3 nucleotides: TGTGCCAGCAGCCAAGATAGAAGTGGCGGGACCTACGAGCAGTACTTC.

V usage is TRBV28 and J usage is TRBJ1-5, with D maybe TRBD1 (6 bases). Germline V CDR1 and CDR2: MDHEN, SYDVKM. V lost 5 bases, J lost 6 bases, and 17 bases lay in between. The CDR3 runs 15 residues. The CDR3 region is CASSPAGAEVQPQHF. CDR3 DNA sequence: TGTGCCAGCAGTCCGGCGGGGGCGGAGGTTCAGCCCCAGCATTTT.

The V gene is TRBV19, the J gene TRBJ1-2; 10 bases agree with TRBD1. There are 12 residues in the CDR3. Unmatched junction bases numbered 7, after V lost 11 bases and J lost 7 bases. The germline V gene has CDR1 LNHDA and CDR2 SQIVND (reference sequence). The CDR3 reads CAGRQGASGYTF. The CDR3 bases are TGTGCCGGAAGACAGGGGGCGTCTGGCTACACCTTC. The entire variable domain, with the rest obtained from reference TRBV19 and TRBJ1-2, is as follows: DGGITQSPKYLFRKEGQNVTLSCEQNLNHDAMYWYRQDPGQGLRLIYYSQIVNDFQKGDIAEGYSVSREKKESFPLTVTSAQKNPTAFYLCAGRQGASGYTFGSGTRLTVV.

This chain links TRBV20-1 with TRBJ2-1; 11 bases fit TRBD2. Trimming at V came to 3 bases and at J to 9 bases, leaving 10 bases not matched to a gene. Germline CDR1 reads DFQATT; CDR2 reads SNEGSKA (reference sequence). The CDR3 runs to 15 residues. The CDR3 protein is CSASLVAGGPAEQFF. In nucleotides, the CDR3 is TGCAGTGCTAGTTTAGTAGCGGGAGGGCCGGCTGAGCAGTTCTTC.

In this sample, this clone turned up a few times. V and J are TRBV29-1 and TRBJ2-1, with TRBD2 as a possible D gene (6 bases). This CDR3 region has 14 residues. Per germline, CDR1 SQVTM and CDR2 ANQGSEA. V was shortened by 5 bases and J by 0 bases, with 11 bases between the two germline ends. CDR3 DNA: TGCAGCGTTAACCCCGGGAGCTCCTACAATGAGCAGTTCTTC. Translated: CSVNPGSSYNEQFF.

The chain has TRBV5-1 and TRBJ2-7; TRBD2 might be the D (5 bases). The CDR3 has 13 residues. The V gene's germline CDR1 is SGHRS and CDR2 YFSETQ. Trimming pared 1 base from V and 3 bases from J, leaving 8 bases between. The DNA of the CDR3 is TGCGCCAGCAGCTTGAGCGGAAACTACGAGCAGTACTTC. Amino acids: CASSLSGNYEQYF.

The CDR3 loop is CASSFELQVLYEQYF. Here the CDR3 DNA reads TGTGCCAGCAGCTTCGAGCTCCAGGTCCTCTACGAGCAGTACTTC. V is TRBV11-3 and J is TRBJ2-7; D remains ambiguous. The CDR3 extends over 15 amino acids. Germline CDR1 reads SGHNT; CDR2 reads YENEEA. Trimming took 3 bases from V and 3 from J, leaving 15 bases between them.

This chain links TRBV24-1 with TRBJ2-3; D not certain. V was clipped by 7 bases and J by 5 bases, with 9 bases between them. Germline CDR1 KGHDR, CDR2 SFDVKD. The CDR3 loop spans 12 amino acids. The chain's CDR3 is CATSPQGDTQYF. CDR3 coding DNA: TGTGCCACCAGCCCCCAAGGAGATACGCAGTATTTT.

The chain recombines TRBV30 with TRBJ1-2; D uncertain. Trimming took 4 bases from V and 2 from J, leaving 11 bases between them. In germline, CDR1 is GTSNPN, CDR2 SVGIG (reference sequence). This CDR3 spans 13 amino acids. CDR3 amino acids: CAWTAGGNYGYTF. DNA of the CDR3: TGTGCCTGGACTGCGGGAGGGAACTATGGCTACACCTTC.

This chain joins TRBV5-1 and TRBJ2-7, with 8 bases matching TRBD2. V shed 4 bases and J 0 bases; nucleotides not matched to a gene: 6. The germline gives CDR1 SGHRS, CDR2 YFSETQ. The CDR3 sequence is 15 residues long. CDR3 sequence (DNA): TGCGCCAGCAGCCCCGGGGGGGCGAGCTCCTACGAGCAGTACTTC. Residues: CASSPGGASSYEQYF. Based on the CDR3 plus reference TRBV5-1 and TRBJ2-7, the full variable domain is KAGVTQTPRYLIKTRGQQVTLSCSPISGHRSVSWYQQTPGQGLQFLFEYFSETQRNKGNFPGRFSGRQFSNSRSEMNVSTLELGDSALYLCASSPGGASSYEQYFGPGTRLTVT.

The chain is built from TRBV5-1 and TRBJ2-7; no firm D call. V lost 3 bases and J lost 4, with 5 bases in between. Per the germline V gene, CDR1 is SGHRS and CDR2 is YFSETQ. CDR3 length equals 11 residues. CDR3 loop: CASSSRYEQYF. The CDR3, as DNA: TGCGCCAGCAGCTCCAGGTACGAGCAGTACTTC.

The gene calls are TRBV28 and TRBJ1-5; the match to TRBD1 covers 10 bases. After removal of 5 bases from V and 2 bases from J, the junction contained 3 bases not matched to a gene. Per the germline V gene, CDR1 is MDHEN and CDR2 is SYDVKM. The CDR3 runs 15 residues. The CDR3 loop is CASSPGTGGNQPQHF. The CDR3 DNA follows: TGTGCCAGCAGTCCGGGGACAGGGGGCAATCAGCCCCAGCATTTT.